Here is one TCR beta chain with its context. Antigen: not known. The sample originates from a study of OX40 agonist ivuxolimab in advanced cancers. The study, taken as a whole, reports: Some nonresponders also had low normalized T-cell clonal expansion. Mean expanded clone counts were higher in CD8+ than CD4+ T cells.

Clones were sequenced by immunoSEQ multiplex PCR, and TCRdb holds only the in-frame ones, with some missing. Counted here are 40,000 to 50,000 clones, about 87% occurring once; the ten biggest clones make up roughly 48%. V lost 0 bases, J lost 6 bases, and 7 bases lay in between. The CDR3 runs to 13 residues. Germline V gene data show CDR1 as MGHRA and CDR2 as YSYEKL. This receptor was identified in an adult with an advanced solid tumor such as melanoma, head and neck, liver or kidney cancer. Sample: CD4+ or CD8+ T cells sorted from blood, taken in a trial of the OX40 agonist ivuxolimab. The chain is built from TRBV4-1 and TRBJ2-3; D ambiguous. CDR3 in amino acids: CASSQDNRDTQYF. The CDR3 DNA sequence: TGCGCCAGCAGCCAAGATAATCGGGATACGCAGTATTTT.